These T cell receptor beta chains were read from a single sample in a study of cytomegalovirus exposure and HLA in healthy donors. This table comes from immunoSEQ multiplex PCR, and its TCRdb copy is limited to in-frame clones, with some not included. The data show about 97,000 clones, more than 80% seen once. Sequenced material: PBMCs. Every receptor here comes from a man aged 25-45 years in good health and CMV-seronegative. Each CDR3 is given with its conserved first and last residue. Fields, in order: D gene, clone size, V gene, J gene, CDR3 DNA, CDR3 protein. D genes are given only for firm matches. Only part of the rows carry a size: once, few, many, or a class if the clone is expanded.

D gene: TRBD1
clone size: NA
V gene: TRBV28
J gene: TRBJ2-7
CDR3 DNA: TGTGCCAGCAGTTTAGTGGGCAGGGGGAAGTACTTC
CDR3 protein: CASSLVGRGKYF

D gene: NA
clone size: NA
V gene: TRBV5-1
J gene: TRBJ2-2
CDR3 DNA: TGCGCCAGTTCGGGGGCGAACACCGGGGAGCTGTTTTTT
CDR3 protein: CASSGANTGELFF

D gene: TRBD1
clone size: NA
V gene: TRBV28
J gene: TRBJ2-7
CDR3 DNA: TGTGCCAGCAGTCCCCGGACAGGGGAAGGGGAGCAGTACTTC
CDR3 protein: CASSPRTGEGEQYF

D gene: TRBD2
clone size: NA
V gene: TRBV10-3
J gene: TRBJ2-3
CDR3 DNA: TGTGCCATCACCCGGACTAGCGGGAAGAGCACAGATACGCAGTATTTT
CDR3 protein: CAITRTSGKSTDTQYF

D gene: NA
clone size: NA
V gene: TRBV6-1
J gene: TRBJ2-2
CDR3 DNA: TGTGCCAGCAGTGAATGGAGGGGTACCGGGGAGCTGTTTTTT
CDR3 protein: CASSEWRGTGELFF

D gene: TRBD2
clone size: few
V gene: TRBV5-6
J gene: TRBJ2-1
CDR3 DNA: TGTGCCAGCAGCTTCGGACTAGCGGGGGACAATGAGCAGTTCTTC
CDR3 protein: CASSFGLAGDNEQFF

D gene: NA
clone size: NA
V gene: TRBV10-3
J gene: TRBJ2-7
CDR3 DNA: TGTGCCATCTCTGGGCAAGCGGTTACCTACGAGCAGTACTTC
CDR3 protein: CAISGQAVTYEQYF

D gene: NA
clone size: NA
V gene: TRBV7-2
J gene: TRBJ2-2
CDR3 DNA: TGTGCCAGCAGCTTGCAGTTCGCGAACACCGGGGAGCTGTTTTTT
CDR3 protein: CASSLQFANTGELFF

D gene: NA
clone size: NA
V gene: TRBV6-5
J gene: TRBJ2-6
CDR3 DNA: TGTGCCAGCAGTTACGACTCAGGGTCTGGGGCCAACGTCCTGACTTTC
CDR3 protein: CASSYDSGSGANVLTF

D gene: TRBD1
clone size: once
V gene: TRBV28
J gene: TRBJ1-5
CDR3 DNA: TGTGCCAGCACCAAAGACAGGGGCGCATGGCCCCAGCATTTT
CDR3 protein: CASTKDRGAWPQHF

D gene: TRBD1
clone size: NA
V gene: TRBV18
J gene: TRBJ2-5
CDR3 DNA: TGTGCCAGCTCAGACAGGGGCAATGGAGAGACCCAGTACTTC
CDR3 protein: CASSDRGNGETQYF

D gene: NA
clone size: NA
V gene: TRBV7-7
J gene: TRBJ2-5
CDR3 DNA: TGTGCCAGCAGCTTAGGGCAGCAAGAGACCCAGTACTTC
CDR3 protein: CASSLGQQETQYF

D gene: NA
clone size: once
V gene: TRBV4-2
J gene: TRBJ2-7
CDR3 DNA: TGTGCCAGCAGCCAAGCTTTTCAGGAGCAGTACTTC
CDR3 protein: CASSQAFQEQYF

D gene: NA
clone size: NA
V gene: TRBV6-5
J gene: TRBJ2-1
CDR3 DNA: TGTGCCAGCAGGTATCGGGGGAGAAAATACAATGAGCAGTTCTTC
CDR3 protein: CASRYRGRKYNEQFF

D gene: TRBD1
clone size: once
V gene: TRBV29-1
J gene: TRBJ1-4
CDR3 DNA: TGCAGCGTTGTACAGACAGGACAGGGGGCTTTTTCTAATGAAAAACTGTTTTTT
CDR3 protein: CSVVQTGQGAFSNEKLFF

D gene: NA
clone size: NA
V gene: TRBV30
J gene: TRBJ1-1
CDR3 DNA: TGTGCCTGGTCCCGGACTGAAGCTTTCTTT
CDR3 protein: CAWSRTEAFF

D gene: NA
clone size: NA
V gene: TRBV29-1
J gene: TRBJ2-7
CDR3 DNA: TGCAGCGTTCTGACGGGGTCCTACGAGCAGTACTTC
CDR3 protein: CSVLTGSYEQYF